This entry is about one TCR beta chain. Its antigen is not known. Reverse transcribing all isolated RNA meant expressed TCRB transcripts were sequenced. The average read count of naive, central memory and regulatory T cell samples was approximately 3.5 million. Clones were read by immunoSEQ multiplex PCR, and TCRdb kept only the in-frame ones, dropping some. The sample yields around 170,000 clones, 7% to 10% seen once. The data derive from a study of beta chain features in type 1 diabetes. General observations from the study: Type 1 diabetes patients had fewer VDJ junction insertions and more deletions.

V lost 6 bases and J 4 bases, leaving 8 bases between the germline ends. Germline CDR1 SEHNR, CDR2 FQNEAQ (reference sequence). The CDR3 has 12 residues. The sequenced material came from central memory CD4+ T cells from blood. This clonotype was obtained from a woman aged 18-29 years in good health. The chain links TRBV7-9 to TRBJ2-3; D may be TRBD2 (6 bases). CDR3 DNA sequence: TGTGCCAGCAGTGGCGGGGCAGATACGCAGTATTTT. This sequence encodes CASSGGADTQYF.